One sample yielded the 2 T cell receptor beta chains listed below, sequenced in a study of beta chain features in type 1 diabetes. TCRB transcripts that were expressed got sequenced, as all of the isolated RNA had been reverse transcribed. TCRdb's copy holds only in-frame clones and misses some; the assay was immunoSEQ multiplex PCR. This sample yields about 140,000 clones, of which about 9.1% are seen a single time; approximately 0.65% belongs to the top ten. Sequencing input: central memory CD4+ T cells from blood. All receptors come from a woman aged 40 to 49 in good health.

This clone occurred a few times. CDR3: CASSSGTGIQPQHF. As DNA, the CDR3 is TGTGCCAGCAGCTCCGGGACAGGGATTCAGCCCCAGCATTTT. This chain uses TRBV28 with TRBJ1-5; TRBD1 matches at 9 bases. CDR1 is MDHEN and CDR2 is SYDVKM in the germline V gene. V was clipped by 6 bases and J by 6 bases; unmatched bases: 6. This CDR3 comprises 14 residues.

The rearrangement uses TRBV2 and TRBJ1-6; 8 positions match TRBD1. CDR1 and CDR2 from the germline V gene are SNHLY and FYNNEI. This CDR3 has 16 amino acids. The V segment lost 6 bases and the J segment 2 bases; nucleotides outside the gene matches: 6. CDR3 sequence (DNA): TGTGCCAGCAGGGCCGGACAGGGAGCCTATAATTCACCCCTCCACTTT. Translation: CASRAGQGAYNSPLHF.